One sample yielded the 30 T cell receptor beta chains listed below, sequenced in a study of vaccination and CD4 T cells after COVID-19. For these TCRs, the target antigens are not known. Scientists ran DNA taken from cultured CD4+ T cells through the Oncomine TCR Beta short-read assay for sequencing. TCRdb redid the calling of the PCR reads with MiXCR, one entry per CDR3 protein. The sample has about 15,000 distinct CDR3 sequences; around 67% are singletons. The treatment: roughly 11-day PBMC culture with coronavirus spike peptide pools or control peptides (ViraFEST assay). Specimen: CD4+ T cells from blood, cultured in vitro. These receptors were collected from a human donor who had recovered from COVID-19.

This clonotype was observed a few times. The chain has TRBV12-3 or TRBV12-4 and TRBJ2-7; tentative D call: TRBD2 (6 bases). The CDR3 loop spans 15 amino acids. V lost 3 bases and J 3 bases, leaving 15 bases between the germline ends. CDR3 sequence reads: CASSFSTGTGYEQYF. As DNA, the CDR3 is TGTGCCAGCAGTTTCTCTACCGGGACTGGCTACGAGCAGTACTTC.

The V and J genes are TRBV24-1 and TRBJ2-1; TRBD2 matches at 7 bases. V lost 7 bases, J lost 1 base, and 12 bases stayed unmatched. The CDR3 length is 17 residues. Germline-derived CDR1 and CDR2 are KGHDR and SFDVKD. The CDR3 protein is CATSGSAGDVSYNEQFF. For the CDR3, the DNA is TGTGCCACCAGCGGTTCGGCGGGAGACGTATCCTACAATGAGCAGTTCTTC.

CDR3 bases: TGTGCCATCAGTGGGACAGTTAACTATGGCTACACCTTC. The encoded protein is CAISGTVNYGYTF. This chain joins TRBV10-3 and TRBJ1-2; the D gene is possibly TRBD1 (6 bases). The CDR3 runs to 13 residues. Germline lookup yields CDR1 ENHRY and CDR2 SYGVKD. The V gene lost 4 bases and the J gene lost 1 base, with 7 bases spanning the gap.

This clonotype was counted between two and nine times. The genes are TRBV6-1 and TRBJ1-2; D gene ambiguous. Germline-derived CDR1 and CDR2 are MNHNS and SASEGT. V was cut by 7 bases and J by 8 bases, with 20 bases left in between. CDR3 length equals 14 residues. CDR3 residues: CASIVRSGGRGYTF. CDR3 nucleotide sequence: TGTGCCAGCATCGTAAGGTCGGGAGGTCGCGGCTACACCTTC.

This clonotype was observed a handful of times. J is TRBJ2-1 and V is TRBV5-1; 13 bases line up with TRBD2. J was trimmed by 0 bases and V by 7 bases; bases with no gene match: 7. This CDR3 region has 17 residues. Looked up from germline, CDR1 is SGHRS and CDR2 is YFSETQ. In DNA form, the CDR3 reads TGCGCCAGCTGGTGGACTAGCGGGAGTAGCTCCTACAATGAGCAGTTCTTC. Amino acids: CASWWTSGSSSYNEQFF.

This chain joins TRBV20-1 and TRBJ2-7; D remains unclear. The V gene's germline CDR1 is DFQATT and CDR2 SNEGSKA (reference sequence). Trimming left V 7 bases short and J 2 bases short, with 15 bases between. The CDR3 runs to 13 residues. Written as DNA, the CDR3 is TGCAGTGTTAAATTAAACGATGCCTACGAGCAGTACTTC. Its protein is CSVKLNDAYEQYF.

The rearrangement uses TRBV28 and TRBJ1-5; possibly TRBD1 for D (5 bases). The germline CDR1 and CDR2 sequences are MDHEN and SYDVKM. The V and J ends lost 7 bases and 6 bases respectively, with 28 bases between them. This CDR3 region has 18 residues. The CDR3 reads CASTLEAYRGPIGQPQHF. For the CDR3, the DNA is TGTGCCAGCACCCTAGAGGCATACCGGGGACCTATAGGTCAGCCCCAGCATTTT.

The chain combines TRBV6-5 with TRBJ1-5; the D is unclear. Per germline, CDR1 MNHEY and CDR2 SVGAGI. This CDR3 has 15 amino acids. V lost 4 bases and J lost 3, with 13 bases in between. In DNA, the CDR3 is TGTGCCAGCAGTTCTCGTGAGACCCCCAATCAGCCCCAGCATTTT. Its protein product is CASSSRETPNQPQHF.

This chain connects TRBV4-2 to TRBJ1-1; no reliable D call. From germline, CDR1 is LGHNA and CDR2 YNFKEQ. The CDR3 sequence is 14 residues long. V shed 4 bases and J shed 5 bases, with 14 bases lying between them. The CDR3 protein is CASSPEPRETEAFF. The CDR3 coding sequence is TGTGCCAGCAGCCCGGAACCCCGGGAGACTGAAGCTTTCTTT.

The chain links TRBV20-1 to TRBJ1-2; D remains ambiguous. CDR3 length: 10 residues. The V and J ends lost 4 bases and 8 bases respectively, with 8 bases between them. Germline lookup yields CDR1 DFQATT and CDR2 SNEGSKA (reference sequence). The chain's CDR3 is CSAKGLGYTF. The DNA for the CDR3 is TGCAGTGCTAAAGGGTTGGGCTACACCTTC.

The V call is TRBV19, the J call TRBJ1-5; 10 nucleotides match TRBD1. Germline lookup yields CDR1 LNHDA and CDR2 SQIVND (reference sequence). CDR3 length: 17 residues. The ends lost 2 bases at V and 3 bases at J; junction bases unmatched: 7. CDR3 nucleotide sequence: TGTGCCAGTAGTATAAGGGGGGACAGGGGAAACAATCAGCCCCAGCATTTT. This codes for CASSIRGDRGNNQPQHF.

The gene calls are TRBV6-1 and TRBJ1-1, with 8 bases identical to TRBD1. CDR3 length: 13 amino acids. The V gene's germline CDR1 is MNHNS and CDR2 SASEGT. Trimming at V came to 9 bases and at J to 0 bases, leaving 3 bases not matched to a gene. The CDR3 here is CASDRGMNTEAFF. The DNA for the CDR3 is TGTGCCAGTGACAGGGGAATGAACACTGAAGCTTTCTTT.

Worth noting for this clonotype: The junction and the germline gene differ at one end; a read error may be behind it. The CDR3 protein is CSARALGELYNEQFF. The CDR3 nucleotides read TGCAGTGCGAGAGCCCTCGGGGAACTCTACAATGAGCAGTTCTTC. The rearrangement joins TRBV20-1 to TRBJ2-1; maybe TRBD2 (5 bases). This CDR3 has 15 amino acids. The germline V gene has CDR1 DFQATT and CDR2 SNEGSKA (reference sequence).

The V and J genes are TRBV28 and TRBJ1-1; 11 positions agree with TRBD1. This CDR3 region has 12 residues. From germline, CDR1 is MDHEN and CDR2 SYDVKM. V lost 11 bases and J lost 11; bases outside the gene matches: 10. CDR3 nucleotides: TGTGCCGCCCGGACAGGGGGCGCGGGGGCTTTCTTT. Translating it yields CAARTGGAGAFF.

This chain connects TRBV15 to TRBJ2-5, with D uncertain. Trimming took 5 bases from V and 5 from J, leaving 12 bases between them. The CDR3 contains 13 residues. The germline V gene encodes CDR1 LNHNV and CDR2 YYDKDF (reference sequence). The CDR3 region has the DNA TGTGCCACCAGCCGCGGTGATGTGGAGACCCAGTACTTC. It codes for CATSRGDVETQYF.

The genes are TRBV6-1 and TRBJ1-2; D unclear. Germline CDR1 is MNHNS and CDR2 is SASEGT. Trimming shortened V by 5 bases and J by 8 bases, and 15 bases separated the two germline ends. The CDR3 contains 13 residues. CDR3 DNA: TGTGCCAGCAGTCGGGATTTCTACGGCGGCTACACCTTC. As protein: CASSRDFYGGYTF.

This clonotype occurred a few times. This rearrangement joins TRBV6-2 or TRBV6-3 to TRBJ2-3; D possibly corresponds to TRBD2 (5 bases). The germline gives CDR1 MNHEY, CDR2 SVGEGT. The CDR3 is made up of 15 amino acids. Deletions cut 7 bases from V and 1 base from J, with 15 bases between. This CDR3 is CASTRAVPGTDTQYF. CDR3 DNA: TGTGCCAGCACCAGAGCGGTACCGGGCACAGATACGCAGTATTTT.

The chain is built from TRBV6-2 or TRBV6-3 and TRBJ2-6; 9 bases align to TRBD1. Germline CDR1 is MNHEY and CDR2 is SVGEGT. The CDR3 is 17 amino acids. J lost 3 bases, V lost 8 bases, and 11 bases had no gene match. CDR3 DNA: TGTGCCAGCCGGGCCGGGACAGGGTTCAGTGGGGCCAACGTCCTGACTTTC. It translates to CASRAGTGFSGANVLTF.

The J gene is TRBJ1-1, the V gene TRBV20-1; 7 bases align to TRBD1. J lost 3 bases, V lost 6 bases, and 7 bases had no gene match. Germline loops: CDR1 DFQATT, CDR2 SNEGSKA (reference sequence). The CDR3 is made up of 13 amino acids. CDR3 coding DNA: TGCAGTGCCAGCAGGGGGGGGTACACTGAAGCTTTCTTT. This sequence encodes CSASRGGYTEAFF.

CDR3: CASSYSGQDPEKLFF. CDR3 in DNA: TGTGCCAGCAGTTACTCGGGACAGGATCCGGAAAAACTGTTTTTT. The genes are TRBV6-5 and TRBJ1-4; 8 bases are shared with TRBD1. Germline CDR1 and CDR2: MNHEY and SVGAGI. CDR3 length: 15 amino acids. J gave up 8 bases and V 0 bases, and 5 bases lay outside the gene matches.

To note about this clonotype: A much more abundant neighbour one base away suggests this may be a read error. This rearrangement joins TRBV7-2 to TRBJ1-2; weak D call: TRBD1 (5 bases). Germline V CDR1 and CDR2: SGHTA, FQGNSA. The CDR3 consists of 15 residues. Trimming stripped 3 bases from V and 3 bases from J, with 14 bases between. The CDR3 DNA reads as TGTGCCAGCAGCTTGGATGGTCAGGGTGACTATGGCTACACCTTC. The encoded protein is CASSLDGQGDYGYTF.

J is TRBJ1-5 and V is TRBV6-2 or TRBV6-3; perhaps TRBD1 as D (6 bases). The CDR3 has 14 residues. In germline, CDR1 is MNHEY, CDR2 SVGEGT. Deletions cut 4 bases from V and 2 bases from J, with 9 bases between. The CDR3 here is CASSWTVRNQPQHF. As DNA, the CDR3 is TGTGCCAGCAGTTGGACAGTCCGCAATCAGCCCCAGCATTTT.

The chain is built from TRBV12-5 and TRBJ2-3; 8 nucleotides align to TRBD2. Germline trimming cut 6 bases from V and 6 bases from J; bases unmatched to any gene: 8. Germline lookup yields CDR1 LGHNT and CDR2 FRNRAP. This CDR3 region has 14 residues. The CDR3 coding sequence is TGTGCTAGTGGACTAGCGGTTCCGGGTGATACGCAGTATTTT. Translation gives CASGLAVPGDTQYF.

CDR3 amino acids: CAIRVGVPGANVLTF. The CDR3 nucleotides read TGTGCCATCCGGGTCGGGGTTCCTGGGGCCAACGTCCTGACTTTC. V and J are TRBV25-1 and TRBJ2-6; a possible D gene is TRBD2 (5 bases). The CDR3 runs to 15 residues. Trimming pared 10 bases from V and 2 bases from J, leaving 15 bases between. Looked up from germline, CDR1 is MGHDK and CDR2 is SYGVNS.

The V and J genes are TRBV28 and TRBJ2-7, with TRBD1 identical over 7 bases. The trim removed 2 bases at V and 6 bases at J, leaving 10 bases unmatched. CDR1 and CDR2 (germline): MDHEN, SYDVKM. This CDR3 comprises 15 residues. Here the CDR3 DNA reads TGTGCCAGCAGTTTAAAGACAGGGTATGTGAGCGAGCAGTACTTC. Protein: CASSLKTGYVSEQYF.

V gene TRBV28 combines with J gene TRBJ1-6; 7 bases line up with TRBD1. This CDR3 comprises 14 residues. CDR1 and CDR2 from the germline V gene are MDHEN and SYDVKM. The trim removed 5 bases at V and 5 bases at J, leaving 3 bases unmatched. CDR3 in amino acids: CASSTGVNNSPLHF. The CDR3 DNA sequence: TGTGCCAGCAGTACAGGGGTTAATAATTCACCCCTCCACTTT. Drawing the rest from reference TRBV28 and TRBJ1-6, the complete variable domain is DVKVTQSSRYLVKRTGEKVFLECVQDMDHENMFWYRQDPGLGLRLIYFSYDVKMKEKGDIPEGYSVSREKKERFSLILESASTNQTSMYLCASSTGVNNSPLHFGNGTRLTVT.

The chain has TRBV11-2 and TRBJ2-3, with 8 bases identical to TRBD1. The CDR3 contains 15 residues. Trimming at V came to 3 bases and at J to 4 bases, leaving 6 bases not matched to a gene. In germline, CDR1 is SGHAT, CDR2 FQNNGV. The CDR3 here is CASSLARGLSDTQYF. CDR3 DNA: TGTGCCAGCAGCTTGGCCAGGGGGCTATCAGATACGCAGTATTTT.

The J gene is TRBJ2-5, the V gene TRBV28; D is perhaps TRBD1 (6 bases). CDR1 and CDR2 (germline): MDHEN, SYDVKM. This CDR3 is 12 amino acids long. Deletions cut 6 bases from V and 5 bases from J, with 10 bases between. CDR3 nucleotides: TGTGCCAGCAGGAGGGGGTCGGAGACCCAGTACTTC. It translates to CASRRGSETQYF.

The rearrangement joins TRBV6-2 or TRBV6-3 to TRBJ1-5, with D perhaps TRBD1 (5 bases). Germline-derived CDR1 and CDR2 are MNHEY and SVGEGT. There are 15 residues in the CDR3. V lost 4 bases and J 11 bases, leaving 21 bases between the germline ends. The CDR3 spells CASSSHNARGTAQHF. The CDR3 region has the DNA TGTGCCAGCAGTTCCCATAATGCCCGGGGCACGGCCCAGCATTTT.

The CDR3 loop reads CSASGGTPKETQYF. In DNA, the CDR3 is TGCAGTGCTAGCGGCGGGACACCCAAAGAGACCCAGTACTTC. V gene TRBV20-1 combines with J gene TRBJ2-5, with D perhaps given as TRBD1 or TRBD2 (6 bases each). The CDR3 sequence is 14 residues long. Germline values: CDR1 DFQATT, CDR2 SNEGSKA (reference sequence). With 3 bases removed from V and 3 bases from J, the gap between germline ends came to 14 bases.